This entry features one T cell receptor beta chain sequence. What it binds is unknown. The record originates from a study of monozygotic twins with inflammatory bowel disease. The study, taken as a whole, reports: By inverse Simpson index, TCRbeta diversity was lower in IBD patients than in healthy co-twins.

CDR1 SEHNR and CDR2 FQNEAQ come from the germline V gene (reference sequence). The CDR3 sequence is 14 residues long. UMIs were attached via template switching, each with a 6-nucleotide sample barcode. TCRdb re-called the 5' RACE reads and shows each CDR3 protein once, DNA omitted. The table gives about 300,000 distinct CDR3 sequences; the top ten clones make up 5.5% to 6.5% of it. Whole blood that had not undergone T cell sorting provided the isolated total RNA. The TCR comes from a human donor with ulcerative colitis or Crohn's disease, or a healthy co-twin of an affected twin (not recorded which). This chain links TRBV7-9 with TRBJ2-7; the TRBD1 assignment by TCRdb is unverifiable without DNA. The sample comprised blood. This CDR3 is CASSWEGALDEQYF.